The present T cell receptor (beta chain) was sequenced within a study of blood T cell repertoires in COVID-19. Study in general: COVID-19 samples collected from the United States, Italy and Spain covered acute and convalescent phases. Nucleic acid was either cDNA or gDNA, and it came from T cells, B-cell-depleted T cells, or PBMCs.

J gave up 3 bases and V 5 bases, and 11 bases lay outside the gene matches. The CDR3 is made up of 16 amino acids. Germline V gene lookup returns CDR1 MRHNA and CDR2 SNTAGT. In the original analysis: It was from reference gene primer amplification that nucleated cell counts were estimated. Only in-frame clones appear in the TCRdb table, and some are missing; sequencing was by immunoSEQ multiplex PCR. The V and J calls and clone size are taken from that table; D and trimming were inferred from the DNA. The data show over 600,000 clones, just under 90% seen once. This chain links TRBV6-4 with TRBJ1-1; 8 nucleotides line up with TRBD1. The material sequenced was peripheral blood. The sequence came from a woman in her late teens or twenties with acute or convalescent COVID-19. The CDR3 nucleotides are TGTGCCAGCAGTCAGGGGGCGGGCGCTCCCTACACTGAAGCTTTCTTT. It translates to CASSQGAGAPYTEAFF.